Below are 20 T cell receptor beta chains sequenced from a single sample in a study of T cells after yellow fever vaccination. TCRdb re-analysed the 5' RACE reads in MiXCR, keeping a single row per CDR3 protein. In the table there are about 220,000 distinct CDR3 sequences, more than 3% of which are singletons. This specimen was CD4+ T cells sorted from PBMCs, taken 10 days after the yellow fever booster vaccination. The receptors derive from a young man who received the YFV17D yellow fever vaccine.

CDR3 sequence reads: CASTYLGYGYTF. The DNA of the CDR3 is TGTGCCAGCACCTACCTCGGCTATGGCTACACCTTC. V is TRBV6-2 or TRBV6-3 and J is TRBJ1-2; D call uncertain. This CDR3 region has 12 residues. Germline CDR1 reads MNHEY; CDR2 reads SVGEGT. The V and J ends lost 7 bases and 4 bases respectively, with 10 bases between them.

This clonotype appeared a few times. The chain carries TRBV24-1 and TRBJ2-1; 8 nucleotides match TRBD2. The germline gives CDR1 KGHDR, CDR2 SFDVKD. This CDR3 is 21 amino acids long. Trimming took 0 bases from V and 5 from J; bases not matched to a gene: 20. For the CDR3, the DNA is TGTGCCACCAGTGATTTGGCGGTGACGGGTCTAGCGGGCTCCCAAAACAATGAGCAGTTCTTC. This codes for CATSDLAVTGLAGSQNNEQFF.

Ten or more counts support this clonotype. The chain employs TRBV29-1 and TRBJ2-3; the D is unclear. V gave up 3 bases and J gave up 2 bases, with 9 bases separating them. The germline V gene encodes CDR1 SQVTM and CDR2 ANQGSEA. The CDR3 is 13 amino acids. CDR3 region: CSVDRGPTDTQYF. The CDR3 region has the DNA TGCAGCGTTGACCGAGGCCCCACAGATACGCAGTATTTT.

In nucleotides, the CDR3 is TGTGCCAGCAGCCCAGCCGGGATCCGCGGTACGCAGTATTTT. This sequence encodes CASSPAGIRGTQYF. V usage is TRBV7-2 and J usage is TRBJ2-3; D may be TRBD2 (5 bases). Deletions cut 5 bases from V and 8 bases from J, with 17 bases between. Germline CDR1 reads SGHTA; CDR2 reads FQGNSA. This CDR3 is built from 14 residues.

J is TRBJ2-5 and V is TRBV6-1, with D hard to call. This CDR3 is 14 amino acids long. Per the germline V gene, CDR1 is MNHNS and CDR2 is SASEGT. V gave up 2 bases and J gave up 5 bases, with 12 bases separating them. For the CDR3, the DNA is TGTGCCAGCAGTGAACCCCCCATGCGGGAGACCCAGTACTTC. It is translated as CASSEPPMRETQYF.

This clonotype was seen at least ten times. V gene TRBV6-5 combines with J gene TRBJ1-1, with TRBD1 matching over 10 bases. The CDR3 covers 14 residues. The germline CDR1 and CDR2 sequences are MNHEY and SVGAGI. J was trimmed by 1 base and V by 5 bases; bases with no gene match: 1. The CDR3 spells CASSRQGANTEAFF. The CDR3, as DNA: TGTGCCAGCAGTCGACAGGGGGCGAACACTGAAGCTTTCTTT.

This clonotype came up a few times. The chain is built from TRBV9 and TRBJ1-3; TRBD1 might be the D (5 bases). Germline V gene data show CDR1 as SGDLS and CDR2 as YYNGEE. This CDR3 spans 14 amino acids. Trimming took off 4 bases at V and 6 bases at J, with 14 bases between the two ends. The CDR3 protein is CASSPGAAENTIYF. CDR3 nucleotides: TGTGCCAGCAGCCCCGGGGCAGCCGAAAACACCATATATTTT. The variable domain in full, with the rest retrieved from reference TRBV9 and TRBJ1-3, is DSGVTQTPKHLITATGQRVTLRCSPRSGDLSVYWYQQSLDQGLQFLIQYYNGEERAKGNILERFSAQQFPDLHSELNLSSLELGDSALYFCASSPGAAENTIYFGEGSWLTVV.

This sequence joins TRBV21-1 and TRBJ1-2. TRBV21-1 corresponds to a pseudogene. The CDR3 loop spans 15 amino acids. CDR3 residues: CASSKDLGMDYGYTF. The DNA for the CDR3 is TGTGCCAGCAGCAAAGATCTGGGGATGGACTATGGCTACACCTTC.

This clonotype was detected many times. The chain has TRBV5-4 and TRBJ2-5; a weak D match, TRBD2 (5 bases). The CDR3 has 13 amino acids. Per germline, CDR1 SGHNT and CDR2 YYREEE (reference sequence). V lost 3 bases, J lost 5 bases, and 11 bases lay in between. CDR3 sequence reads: CASSSPREETQYF. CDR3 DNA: TGTGCCAGCAGCTCCCCTAGGGAGGAGACCCAGTACTTC. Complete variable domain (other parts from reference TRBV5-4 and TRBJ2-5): ETGVTQSPTHLIKTRGQQVTLRCSSQSGHNTVSWYQQALGQGPQFIFQYYREEENGRGNFPPRFSGLQFPNYSSELNVNALELDDSALYLCASSSPREETQYFGPGTRLLVL.

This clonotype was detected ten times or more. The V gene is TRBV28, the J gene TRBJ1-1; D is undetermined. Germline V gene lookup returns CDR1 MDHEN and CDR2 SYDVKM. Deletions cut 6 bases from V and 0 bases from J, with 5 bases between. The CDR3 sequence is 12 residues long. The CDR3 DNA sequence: TGTGCCAGCAGAGAAATGAACACTGAAGCTTTCTTT. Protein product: CASREMNTEAFF.

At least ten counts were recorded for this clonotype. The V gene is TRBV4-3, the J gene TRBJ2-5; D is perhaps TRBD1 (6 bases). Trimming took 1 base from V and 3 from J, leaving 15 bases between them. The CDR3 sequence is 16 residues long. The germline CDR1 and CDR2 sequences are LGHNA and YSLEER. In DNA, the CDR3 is TGCGCCAGCAGCCAAGGGGGATGGGGGCGGAAAGAGACCCAGTACTTC. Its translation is CASSQGGWGRKETQYF.

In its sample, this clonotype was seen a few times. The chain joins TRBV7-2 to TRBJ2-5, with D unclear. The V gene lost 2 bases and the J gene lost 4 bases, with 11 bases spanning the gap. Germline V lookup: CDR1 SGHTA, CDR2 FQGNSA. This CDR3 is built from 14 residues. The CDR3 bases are TGTGCCAGCAGCTTACTATTCCTGGTAGAGACCCAGTACTTC. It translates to CASSLLFLVETQYF.

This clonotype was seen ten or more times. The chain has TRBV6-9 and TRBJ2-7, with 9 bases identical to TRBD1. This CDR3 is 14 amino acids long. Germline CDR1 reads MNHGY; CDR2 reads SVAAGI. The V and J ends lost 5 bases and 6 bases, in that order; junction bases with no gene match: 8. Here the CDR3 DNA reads TGTGCCAGCAGTCTCCCGGGACAGGGCAGCGAGCAGTACGTC. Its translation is CASSLPGQGSEQYV.

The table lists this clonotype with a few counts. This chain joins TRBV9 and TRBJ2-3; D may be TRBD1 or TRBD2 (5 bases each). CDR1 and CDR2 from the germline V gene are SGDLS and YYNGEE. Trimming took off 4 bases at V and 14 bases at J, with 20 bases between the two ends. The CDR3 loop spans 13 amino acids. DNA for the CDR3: TGTGCCAGCAGCCCTCATAACCGGGACCGGTTGTATTTT. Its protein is CASSPHNRDRLYF.

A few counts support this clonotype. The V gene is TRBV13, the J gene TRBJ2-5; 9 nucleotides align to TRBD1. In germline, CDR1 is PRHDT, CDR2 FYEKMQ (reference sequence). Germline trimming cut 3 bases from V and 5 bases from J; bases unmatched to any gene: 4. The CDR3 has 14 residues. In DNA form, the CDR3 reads TGTGCCAGCAGCTTCCGGGACAGGGACGAGACCCAGTACTTC. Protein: CASSFRDRDETQYF.

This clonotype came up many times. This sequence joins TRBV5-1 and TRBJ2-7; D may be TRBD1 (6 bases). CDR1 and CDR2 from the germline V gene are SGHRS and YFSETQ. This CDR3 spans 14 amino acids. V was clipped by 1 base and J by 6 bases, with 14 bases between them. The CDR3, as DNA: TGCGCCAGCAGCTTGACAGGGAAGAACACCGAGCAGTACTTC. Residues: CASSLTGKNTEQYF.

This chain's CDR3 is CASSSDRGLGEQFF. The CDR3 bases are TGTGCCAGCAGCTCCGACAGGGGGCTCGGTGAGCAGTTCTTC. The chain combines TRBV7-9 with TRBJ2-1, with 10 bases that match TRBD1. V shed 4 bases, J shed 9 bases, and the junction held 6 bases outside the gene matches. The CDR3 has 14 amino acids. The germline V gene encodes CDR1 SEHNR and CDR2 FQNEAQ (reference sequence).

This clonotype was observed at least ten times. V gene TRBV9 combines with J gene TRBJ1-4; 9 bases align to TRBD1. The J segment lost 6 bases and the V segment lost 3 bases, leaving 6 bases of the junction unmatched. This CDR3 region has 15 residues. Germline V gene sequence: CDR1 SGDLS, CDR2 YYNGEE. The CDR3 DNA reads TGTGCCAGCAGCGGTCCCGGGACAGGGTATGAAAAACTGTTTTTT. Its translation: CASSGPGTGYEKLFF.

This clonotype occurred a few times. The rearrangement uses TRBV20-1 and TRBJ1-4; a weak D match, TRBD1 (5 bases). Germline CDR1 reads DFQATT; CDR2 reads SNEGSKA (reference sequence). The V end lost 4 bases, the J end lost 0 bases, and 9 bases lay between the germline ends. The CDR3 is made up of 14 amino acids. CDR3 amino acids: CSANTGSTNEKLFF. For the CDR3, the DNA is TGCAGTGCTAATACAGGTTCAACTAATGAAAAACTGTTTTTT.

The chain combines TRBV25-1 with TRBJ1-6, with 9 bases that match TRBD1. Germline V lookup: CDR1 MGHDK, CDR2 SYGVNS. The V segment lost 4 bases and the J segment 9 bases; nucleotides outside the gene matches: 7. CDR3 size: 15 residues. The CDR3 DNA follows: TGTGCCAGCAGTGTTCACTACAGGGGGCTTTCACCCCTCCACTTT. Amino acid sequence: CASSVHYRGLSPLHF.